The 26 T cell receptor beta chains below were found in one sample sequenced in a study of cytomegalovirus exposure and HLA in healthy donors. 60 Vbeta and 13 Jbeta primers were used in PCR. Generated by immunoSEQ multiplex PCR, the TCRdb table keeps only in-frame clones and is missing some. The table includes some 100,000 clones, roughly 85% detected once. Material for sequencing was PBMCs. The source of these receptors is a man younger than 40 in good health and CMV-seronegative.

This rearrangement joins TRBV25-1 to TRBJ1-4, with a possible D match to TRBD1 (6 bases). The CDR3 runs to 16 residues. From germline, CDR1 is MGHDK and CDR2 SYGVNS. Trimming pared 3 bases from V and 0 bases from J, leaving 11 bases between. The CDR3, as DNA: TGTGCCAGCAGTGATACTAGGGGGACAACTAATGAAAAACTGTTTTTT. Protein product: CASSDTRGTTNEKLFF.

The rearrangement joins TRBV7-2 to TRBJ2-2, with TRBD2 matching over 9 bases. Germline assignment: CDR1 SGHTA and CDR2 FQGNSA. The junction had 5 bases not matched to a gene; V was cut back by 1 base and J by 5 bases. This CDR3 has 16 residues. The CDR3, as DNA: TGTGCCAGCAGCTTAGTCGCTAGCGGGGCTACCGGGGAGCTGTTTTTT. It encodes CASSLVASGATGELFF.

The chain combines TRBV28 with TRBJ2-1; TRBD2 matches at 8 bases. The trim removed 3 bases at V and 7 bases at J, leaving 23 bases unmatched. CDR3 length equals 20 residues. In germline, CDR1 is MDHEN, CDR2 SYDVKM. In DNA form, the CDR3 reads TGTGCCAGCAGTTTTGGAGTCCTGTTGGCGGGACTAGTTTCTACGAATGAGCAGTTCTTC. Amino acids: CASSFGVLLAGLVSTNEQFF.

V is TRBV6-5 and J is TRBJ1-1; 9 positions match TRBD1. Per the germline V gene, CDR1 is MNHEY and CDR2 is SVGAGI. The trim removed 5 bases at V and 11 bases at J, leaving 6 bases unmatched. CDR3 length: 12 amino acids. Here the CDR3 reads CASSPGTGLAFF. For the CDR3, the DNA is TGTGCCAGCAGTCCTGGGACAGGGTTGGCTTTCTTT.

The chain joins TRBV2 to TRBJ2-5, with unresolved D. The V end lost 7 bases, the J end lost 5 bases, and 8 bases lay between the germline ends. CDR1 is SNHLY, CDR2 FYNNEI, per germline. This CDR3 comprises 11 residues. The CDR3 protein is CASIERETQYF. In DNA, the CDR3 is TGTGCCAGCATAGAACGGGAGACCCAGTACTTC. Combining the CDR3 with reference TRBV2 and TRBJ2-5 gives the whole variable domain EPEVTQTPSHQVTQMGQEVILRCVPISNHLYFYWYRQILGQKVEFLVSFYNNEISEKSEIFDDQFSVERPDGSNFTLKIRSTKLEDSAMYFCASIERETQYFGPGTRLLVL.

This clone was picked up one time. The V gene is TRBV11-3, the J gene TRBJ2-1; weak D call: TRBD1 (6 bases). The CDR3 runs 13 residues. From germline, CDR1 is SGHNT and CDR2 YENEEA. V was trimmed by 6 bases and J by 5 bases, leaving 11 bases between them. The CDR3 loop is CASSRAGDNEQFF. DNA of the CDR3: TGTGCCAGCAGTCGCGCAGGGGACAATGAGCAGTTCTTC.

This chain links TRBV10-3 with TRBJ2-7; 9 nucleotides match TRBD1. The germline CDR1 and CDR2 sequences are ENHRY and SYGVKD. The V segment lost 10 bases and the J segment 0 bases; nucleotides outside the gene matches: 7. The CDR3 runs to 14 residues. This chain's CDR3 is CATTGQGFSYEQYF. The CDR3 DNA sequence: TGTGCCACTACGGGACAGGGATTCTCCTACGAGCAGTACTTC.

The V gene is TRBV18, the J gene TRBJ2-1; possible D gene TRBD2, 6 bases. CDR3 length: 17 residues. Germline V gene data show CDR1 as KGHSH and CDR2 as LQKENI. V was pared by 2 bases and J by 0 bases, with 14 bases between. The CDR3 region has the DNA TGTGCCAGCTCACCATTTTATGGGGGGAGCTCCTACAATGAGCAGTTCTTC. Protein sequence: CASSPFYGGSSYNEQFF.

The V and J genes are TRBV28 and TRBJ1-5; TRBD1 aligns across 9 bases. Germline V CDR1 and CDR2: MDHEN, SYDVKM. This CDR3 contains 18 residues. V lost 5 bases and J lost 7; bases outside the gene matches: 18. This chain's CDR3 is CASSLITGTGSIGQPQHF. The CDR3 DNA reads as TGTGCCAGCAGTCTGATCACCGGGACAGGGAGTATTGGGCAGCCCCAGCATTTT. Together with reference TRBV28 and TRBJ1-5, the CDR3 gives the full variable domain: DVKVTQSSRYLVKRTGEKVFLECVQDMDHENMFWYRQDPGLGLRLIYFSYDVKMKEKGDIPEGYSVSREKKERFSLILESASTNQTSMYLCASSLITGTGSIGQPQHFGDGTRLSIL.

V gene TRBV5-1 combines with J gene TRBJ2-1, with 10 bases fitting TRBD1. The germline gives CDR1 SGHRS, CDR2 YFSETQ. The CDR3 is made up of 15 amino acids. The V gene end was trimmed by 4 bases and the J gene end by 7 bases; junction bases not matched to a gene: 8. The CDR3 spells CASSPSTGGRNEQFF. CDR3 nucleotide sequence: TGCGCCAGCAGCCCGTCGACAGGGGGCCGGAATGAGCAGTTCTTC.

V and J are TRBV2 and TRBJ2-3; the match to TRBD2 covers 12 bases. CDR3 length equals 16 residues. V was clipped by 11 bases and J by 5 bases; unmatched bases: 14. Germline values: CDR1 SNHLY, CDR2 FYNNEI. The CDR3 reads CAVLPSGRALEDTQYF. In DNA form, the CDR3 reads TGTGCCGTCCTTCCTAGCGGGAGGGCCCTCGAAGATACGCAGTATTTT.

V gene TRBV7-9 combines with J gene TRBJ2-1; 9 positions agree with TRBD2. From germline, CDR1 is SEHNR and CDR2 FQNEAQ (reference sequence). V shed 3 bases, J shed 7 bases, and the junction held 4 bases outside the gene matches. The CDR3 sequence is 14 residues long. The CDR3 sequence is CASSLTSGPNEQFF. The DNA for the CDR3 is TGTGCCAGCAGCTTGACTAGCGGCCCTAATGAGCAGTTCTTC.

This chain uses TRBV9 with TRBJ1-2; TRBD1 matches at 7 bases. Looked up from germline, CDR1 is SGDLS and CDR2 is YYNGEE. V dropped 3 bases and J dropped 2; count of bases not matched to a gene: 1. There are 13 residues in the CDR3. CDR3 region: CASSATGNYGYTF. The CDR3 DNA reads TGTGCCAGCAGCGCGACAGGGAACTATGGCTACACCTTC.

The CDR3 protein is CASSMRTGGSYEQYF. The CDR3 DNA sequence: TGTGCCAGTAGTATGAGGACAGGGGGATCCTACGAGCAGTACTTC. The gene calls are TRBV19 and TRBJ2-7, with 10 positions matching TRBD1. The CDR3 loop spans 15 amino acids. CDR1 is LNHDA, CDR2 SQIVND, per germline (reference sequence). V shed 3 bases, J shed 1 base, and the junction held 3 bases outside the gene matches. Together with reference TRBV19 and TRBJ2-7, the CDR3 gives the full variable domain: DGGITQSPKYLFRKEGQNVTLSCEQNLNHDAMYWYRQDPGQGLRLIYYSQIVNDFQKGDIAEGYSVSREKKESFPLTVTSAQKNPTAFYLCASSMRTGGSYEQYFGPGTRLTVT.

This clone was picked up a small number of times. This chain uses TRBV28 with TRBJ1-2; D perhaps matches TRBD1 (6 bases). Germline-derived CDR1 and CDR2 are MDHEN and SYDVKM. Trimming cost V 5 bases and J 5 bases, with 15 bases left between them. The CDR3 consists of 14 residues. CDR3 DNA sequence: TGTGCCAGCAGTCGTAACAGGGCTGCTTATGGCTACACCTTC. Its protein is CASSRNRAAYGYTF.

This clone has a single count. V is TRBV6-5 and J is TRBJ2-4; D is unresolved. The CDR3 extends over 13 amino acids. Germline V gene data show CDR1 as MNHEY and CDR2 as SVGAGI. The ends were cut back, 0 bases at V and 7 bases at J, with 7 bases in the middle. The CDR3 nucleotides are TGTGCCAGCAGTTACTCGAAACGGAACATTCAGTACTTC. This sequence encodes CASSYSKRNIQYF.

This clone was counted a single time. The rearrangement links TRBV27 to TRBJ2-7; no definite D call. The V gene's germline CDR1 is MNHEY and CDR2 SMNVEV (reference sequence). Trimming removed 3 bases from V and 4 bases from J, with 4 bases in between. This CDR3 spans 11 amino acids. In DNA form, the CDR3 reads TGTGCCAGCAGTTTCCTATACGAGCAGTACTTC. It encodes CASSFLYEQYF.

V is TRBV27 and J is TRBJ2-2; 7 positions agree with TRBD1. Germline V gene sequence: CDR1 MNHEY, CDR2 SMNVEV (reference sequence). V shed 6 bases and J 6 bases; nucleotides not matched to a gene: 13. CDR3 length: 16 residues. CDR3 region: CASSYYPDRVPGELFF. CDR3 in DNA: TGTGCCAGCAGCTACTACCCCGACAGGGTCCCCGGGGAGCTGTTTTTT.

This chain joins TRBV7-8 and TRBJ2-1; D perhaps matches TRBD1 (6 bases). Trimming removed 4 bases at V and 1 base at J, with 14 bases between. Germline CDR1 is SGHVS and CDR2 is FQNEAQ. The CDR3 has 16 residues. The CDR3 DNA follows: TGTGCCAGCAGCTCCCGCAGGGGACAATCCTACAATGAGCAGTTCTTC. Its translation is CASSSRRGQSYNEQFF.

This clone has only a few counts. The chain recombines TRBV9 with TRBJ2-7; 7 bases are a match to TRBD1. The CDR3 has 16 amino acids. Germline lookup yields CDR1 SGDLS and CDR2 YYNGEE. After removal of 3 bases from V and 2 bases from J, the junction contained 11 bases not matched to a gene. In nucleotides, the CDR3 is TGTGCCAGCAGCGAGGGGACAGCTACTTCTGCCTACGAGCAGTACTTC. The encoded protein is CASSEGTATSAYEQYF.

This chain uses TRBV6-6 with TRBJ1-2; TRBD1 agrees at 7 bases. V lost 8 bases, J lost 8 bases, and 11 bases stayed unmatched. The germline CDR1 and CDR2 sequences are MNHNY and SVGAGI (reference sequence). The length of the CDR3 is 13 residues. In DNA, the CDR3 is TGTGCCAGCGGGGGAGACAGGGCCCGCGGCTACACCTTC. This translates into CASGGDRARGYTF.

This clone appeared once. CDR3 amino acids: CASSPAADPKNEQFF. For the CDR3, the DNA is TGTGCCAGCAGTCCAGCGGCAGACCCCAAGAATGAGCAGTTCTTC. This chain uses TRBV28 with TRBJ2-1, with a tentative D call TRBD2 (5 bases). CDR1 and CDR2 (germline): MDHEN, SYDVKM. Trimming cost V 5 bases and J 7 bases, with 18 bases left between them. This CDR3 comprises 15 residues.

CDR3: CASSLASGGLREQYF. CDR3 nucleotides: TGCGCCAGCAGCCTTGCTAGCGGGGGGCTCAGGGAGCAGTACTTC. The genes are TRBV5-1 and TRBJ2-7; 11 nucleotides agree with TRBD2. In germline, CDR1 is SGHRS, CDR2 YFSETQ. V lost 4 bases, J lost 7 bases, and 10 bases stayed unmatched. CDR3 length: 15 amino acids.

This rearrangement joins TRBV28 to TRBJ2-7; D unclear. Germline CDR1 is MDHEN and CDR2 is SYDVKM. V lost 3 bases to trimming and J lost 3 bases, with 9 bases between them. The CDR3 runs to 13 residues. Here the CDR3 reads CASSFSQNYEQYF. In DNA form, the CDR3 reads TGTGCCAGCAGTTTTTCACAGAACTACGAGCAGTACTTC.

V gene TRBV15 combines with J gene TRBJ1-3; 7 bases align to TRBD1. Trimming took 4 bases from V and 0 from J; bases not matched to a gene: 6. Germline CDR1 and CDR2: LNHNV and YYDKDF (reference sequence). This CDR3 has 16 residues. CDR3 amino acids: CATSKSRDSSGNTIYF. The CDR3 DNA follows: TGTGCCACCAGCAAGAGCAGGGACAGCTCTGGAAACACCATATATTTT. Full variable domain (outside the CDR3, taken from reference TRBV15 and TRBJ1-3): DAMVIQNPRYQVTQFGKPVTLSCSQTLNHNVMYWYQQKSSQAPKLLFHYYDKDFNNEADTPDNFQSRRPNTSFCFLDIRSPGLGDTAMYLCATSKSRDSSGNTIYFGEGSWLTVV.

The chain couples TRBV30 to TRBJ2-1; 8 bases fit TRBD2. The CDR3 has 14 residues. The germline V gene encodes CDR1 GTSNPN and CDR2 SVGIG (reference sequence). Trimming took 2 bases from V and 3 from J; bases not matched to a gene: 3. The CDR3 nucleotides are TGTGCCTGGAGTTTAGCGGGGAACTACAATGAGCAGTTCTTC. Translation: CAWSLAGNYNEQFF.